A single sample is the source of the 26 T cell receptor beta chains below, sequenced in a study of blood T cells in healthy people across ages. PCR was performed a second time for about 7 to 12 cycles using a sample-barcoded 5' primer and a J-beta primer mix. TCRdb called the 5' RACE reads again in MiXCR, with one record for every CDR3 protein. The table records 700,000 to 950,000 distinct CDR3 sequences, 35% to 45% of them present only once. The sample comprised blood. The source is a woman aged 55-69 years in good health.

The chain has TRBV6-1 and TRBJ2-1, with 9 bases identical to TRBD1. This CDR3 has 18 residues. J was trimmed by 10 bases and V by 4 bases; bases with no gene match: 20. Germline values: CDR1 MNHNS, CDR2 SASEGT. CDR3 loop: CASSVTVGPGTGSGEQFF. The CDR3 DNA follows: TGTGCCAGCAGTGTAACGGTTGGTCCCGGGACAGGGTCTGGCGAGCAGTTCTTC.

The sample holds a few counts of this clonotype. The rearrangement uses TRBV6-5 and TRBJ2-5; possible D gene TRBD2, 6 bases. Trimming pared 6 bases from V and 3 bases from J, leaving 14 bases between. This CDR3 comprises 14 residues. CDR1 MNHEY and CDR2 SVGAGI come from the germline V gene. The CDR3 region is CASRSPGEKETQYF. The CDR3 nucleotides are TGTGCCAGCAGGTCGCCGGGAGAAAAAGAGACCCAGTACTTC.

The chain recombines TRBV7-6 with TRBJ2-4; TRBD2 agrees at 7 bases. The J call may be mistaken, given a closer DNA end match to TRBJ2-7. Germline V gene data show CDR1 as SGHVS and CDR2 as FNYEAQ. The CDR3 contains 18 residues. The CDR3 region has the DNA TGTGCCAGCAGCCCAAGGACGACTAGCAGGGTCACCGTCTACGAGCAGTACTTC. Its translation: CASSPRTTSRVTVYEQYF.

The genes are TRBV7-9 and TRBJ2-1; 7 bases match TRBD2. Germline V gene data show CDR1 as SEHNR and CDR2 as FQNEAQ (reference sequence). V dropped 2 bases and J dropped 12; count of bases not matched to a gene: 19. The CDR3 runs 17 residues. The CDR3 DNA reads TGTGCCAGCAGCTTATTTCGGGATCCAGCGGGATCGGATGGGCAGTTCTTC. This translates into CASSLFRDPAGSDGQFF.

This clonotype has ten or more counts. The chain carries TRBV27 and TRBJ1-4, with TRBD1 matching over 7 bases. The CDR3 covers 16 residues. J was trimmed by 7 bases and V by 6 bases; bases with no gene match: 14. Germline assignment: CDR1 MNHEY and CDR2 SMNVEV (reference sequence). CDR3 sequence (DNA): TGTGCCAGCAGCACAGGGGAGGAAGTTCCGACTGAAAAACTGTTTTTT. It is translated as CASSTGEEVPTEKLFF.

This clonotype was found many times. The chain has TRBV13 and TRBJ1-1; D gene uncertain. The CDR3 totals 13 residues. V dropped 0 bases and J dropped 3 bases, with 5 bases sitting between them. From germline, CDR1 is PRHDT and CDR2 FYEKMQ (reference sequence). This CDR3 reads CASSLGAYTEAFF. The CDR3 DNA reads as TGTGCCAGCAGCTTAGGGGCCTACACTGAAGCTTTCTTT.

This clonotype occurred a few times. The chain uses TRBV6-2 or TRBV6-3 and TRBJ2-7; 8 nucleotides match TRBD2. The germline V gene encodes CDR1 MNHEY and CDR2 SVGEGT. This CDR3 is 15 amino acids long. Trimming removed 5 bases from V and 3 bases from J; junction bases left unmatched: 9. The CDR3 loop is CASSTGLATLYEQYF. In nucleotides, the CDR3 is TGTGCCAGCAGTACCGGACTAGCAACGCTCTACGAGCAGTACTTC.

The rearrangement joins TRBV9 to TRBJ1-2; possible D gene TRBD1, 6 bases. V lost 0 bases and J lost 3, with 12 bases in between. The length of the CDR3 is 15 residues. The germline gives CDR1 SGDLS, CDR2 YYNGEE. CDR3 sequence reads: CASSVDGGAYYGYTF. The CDR3 coding sequence is TGTGCCAGCAGCGTAGACGGGGGGGCATACTATGGCTACACCTTC. The full variable domain, completed using reference TRBV9 and TRBJ1-2, is DSGVTQTPKHLITATGQRVTLRCSPRSGDLSVYWYQQSLDQGLQFLIQYYNGEERAKGNILERFSAQQFPDLHSELNLSSLELGDSALYFCASSVDGGAYYGYTFGSGTRLTVV.

The V gene is TRBV20-1, the J gene TRBJ2-7; TRBD2 matches 8 bases. The germline V gene has CDR1 DFQATT and CDR2 SNEGSKA (reference sequence). Trimming at V came to 5 bases and at J to 0 bases, leaving 3 bases not matched to a gene. CDR3 size: 13 residues. The CDR3 region has the DNA TGCAGTGCTCCGGGACTAGACTCCTACGAGCAGTACTTC. Translated, it gives CSAPGLDSYEQYF.

Concerning this clonotype: Sequence at one end of the junction differs from germline and may be a read error. This rearrangement joins TRBV10-3 to TRBJ2-2; D is tentatively TRBD1 or TRBD2 (6 bases each). Germline assignment: CDR1 ENHRY and CDR2 SYGVKD. CDR3 length equals 16 residues. The DNA of the CDR3 is TGTGCCATCAGTGCGGGCGTCCAGGGGAACACCGGGGGGCTGTTTTTT. As protein: CAISAGVQGNTGGLFF.

CDR3 sequence reads: CASRIKGAKMNTEAFF. The CDR3 bases are TGCGCCAGCAGGATTAAGGGGGCGAAAATGAACACTGAAGCTTTCTTT. The chain employs TRBV10-1 and TRBJ1-1, with 7 bases that match TRBD1. The V and J ends lost 6 bases and 0 bases, in that order; junction bases with no gene match: 10. Germline lookup yields CDR1 WNHNN and CDR2 SYGVQD (reference sequence). The CDR3 runs to 16 residues.

This clonotype was recorded once. The chain is built from TRBV20-1 and TRBJ2-5; D remains ambiguous. Trimming removed 1 base at V and 0 bases at J, with 9 bases between. The CDR3 covers 14 residues. Germline V CDR1 and CDR2: DFQATT, SNEGSKA (reference sequence). Here the CDR3 DNA reads TGCAGTGCTAGAGGCCGGATTAACCAAGAGACCCAGTACTTC. Its protein product is CSARGRINQETQYF.

V and J are TRBV5-1 and TRBJ2-7; D remains unclear. From germline, CDR1 is SGHRS and CDR2 YFSETQ. The CDR3 covers 12 residues. Deletions cut 4 bases from V and 7 bases from J, with 12 bases between. The CDR3 DNA reads TGCGCCAGCAGCCCCCAAGTTGGGGAGCAGTACTTC. Amino acid sequence: CASSPQVGEQYF.

This chain joins TRBV20-1 and TRBJ1-2, with a possible D match to TRBD1 (5 bases). V dropped 1 base and J dropped 3 bases, with 9 bases sitting between them. Germline CDR1 DFQATT, CDR2 SNEGSKA (reference sequence). CDR3 size: 13 residues. CDR3 sequence (DNA): TGCAGTGCTAGAGTTGGGGCGGACTATGGCTACACCTTC. Its protein product is CSARVGADYGYTF.

V usage is TRBV6-6 and J usage is TRBJ2-3; D call uncertain. The CDR3 runs 16 residues. Germline CDR1 reads MNHNY; CDR2 reads SVGAGI (reference sequence). Trimming stripped 0 bases from V and 11 bases from J, with 21 bases between. The CDR3 protein is CASSYSKGGHVGEQYF. The CDR3 DNA reads as TGTGCCAGCAGTTACTCGAAGGGTGGTCATGTGGGTGAGCAGTATTTT.

This clonotype was counted a few times. V gene TRBV7-9 combines with J gene TRBJ1-6; D may be TRBD1 (6 bases). Germline V gives CDR1 SEHNR, CDR2 FQNEAQ (reference sequence). CDR3 size: 14 residues. Trimming took 5 bases from V and 6 from J, leaving 11 bases between them. Here the CDR3 reads CASSPHRANSPLHF. The DNA for the CDR3 is TGTGCCAGCAGCCCCCACAGGGCTAATTCACCCCTCCACTTT.

The sample holds one count of this clonotype. The rearrangement joins TRBV19 to TRBJ2-1; D uncertain. V lost 1 base, J lost 8 bases, and 6 bases lay in between. The CDR3 runs to 12 residues. Germline loops: CDR1 LNHDA, CDR2 SQIVND (reference sequence). The CDR3: CASSIARDEQFF. The CDR3 DNA reads TGTGCCAGTAGTATAGCCCGTGATGAGCAGTTCTTC.

For this clonotype: The junction and the germline gene differ at one end; a read error may be behind it. This chain joins TRBV10-3 and TRBJ2-4, with a possible D match to TRBD2 (6 bases). With the DNA end fitting TRBJ2-7 better, the J assignment may be wrong. CDR1 ENHRY and CDR2 SYGVKD come from the germline V gene. This CDR3 region has 15 residues. CDR3 sequence reads: CAVSEGGSVGGEQYF. DNA for the CDR3: TGTGCCGTCAGTGAAGGAGGGAGCGTCGGAGGCGAGCAGTACTTC.

This chain joins TRBV6-6 and TRBJ2-5; D may match TRBD1 or TRBD2 (5 bases each). The CDR3 contains 14 residues. The germline V gene has CDR1 MNHNY and CDR2 SVGAGI (reference sequence). V lost 5 bases and J 6 bases, leaving 16 bases between the germline ends. The CDR3, as DNA: TGTGCCAGCAGTCGAACGGGGACCATCCAGACCCAGTACTTC. It specifies CASSRTGTIQTQYF.

A single count supports this clonotype. V and J are TRBV7-2 and TRBJ2-5; D is ambiguous. Near its end, the DNA agrees better with TRBJ2-7, so the J call may be wrong. Germline V gene lookup returns CDR1 SGHTA and CDR2 FQGNSA. The CDR3 is 14 amino acids. This chain's CDR3 is CASSFQTAGSEQYF. The CDR3 DNA is TGTGCCAGCAGCTTTCAAACGGCCGGGTCCGAGCAGTACTTC.

This chain links TRBV5-1 with TRBJ2-5; TRBD1 matches 8 bases. In germline, CDR1 is SGHRS, CDR2 YFSETQ. V shed 0 bases and J 1 base; nucleotides not matched to a gene: 8. This CDR3 has 17 residues. CDR3 in DNA: TGCGCCAGCAGCTTGGTAGGACAGGGAAGACTCCAAGAGACCCAGTACTTC. Its translation is CASSLVGQGRLQETQYF.

V is TRBV9 and J is TRBJ2-7; D is undetermined. The CDR3 covers 16 residues. CDR1 is SGDLS, CDR2 YYNGEE, per germline. Trimming pared 0 bases from V and 4 bases from J, leaving 17 bases between. The CDR3 DNA follows: TGTGCCAGCAGCGTAGGCGGCACTGGCTTAGGTTACGAGCAGTACTTC. It yields the protein CASSVGGTGLGYEQYF.

As to this clonotype: The junction shows a germline mismatch at one end, possibly a read error. The chain has TRBV3-1 and TRBJ2-5; D unclear. Germline-derived CDR1 and CDR2 are LGHDT and YNNKEL (reference sequence). The CDR3 loop spans 16 amino acids. CDR3 bases: TGTGTCAGCAGCCAGAACCCATCGACTGGGAAAGAGACCCAGTACTTC. Translation gives CVSSQNPSTGKETQYF.

This chain joins TRBV12-3 or TRBV12-4 and TRBJ1-1, with 8 nucleotides matching TRBD1. V lost 5 bases and J lost 7; bases outside the gene matches: 9. This CDR3 has 14 residues. The CDR3: CASSRQGALIEAFF. The CDR3 nucleotides are TGTGCCAGCAGTCGCCAGGGGGCGCTTATTGAAGCTTTCTTT.

Only a few counts were recorded for this clonotype. The J gene is TRBJ2-7, the V gene TRBV12-3 or TRBV12-4, with D possibly called TRBD1 or TRBD2 (5 bases each). The CDR3 sequence is 14 residues long. V was trimmed by 5 bases and J by 3 bases, leaving 14 bases between them. CDR3 nucleotide sequence: TGTGCCAGCAGTCCGGGACGGGAACTCTACGAGCAGTACTTC. Translating it yields CASSPGRELYEQYF.

This clonotype occurred once. The chain employs TRBV20-1 and TRBJ2-5, with 7 bases fitting TRBD1. The CDR3 is 14 residues long. Per the germline V gene, CDR1 is DFQATT and CDR2 is SNEGSKA (reference sequence). With 6 bases clipped from V and 2 bases from J, the junction kept 9 bases outside the gene matches. In DNA form, the CDR3 reads TGCAGTGCGTGGATGGGACAGTCACAAGAGACCCAGTACTTC. Residues: CSAWMGQSQETQYF.